This T cell receptor beta chain was sequenced for a study of identical twins. The study, taken as a whole, reports: Model-predicted out-of-frame TCR alpha sharing fell below observed values in monozygotic twins. Beta out-of-frame sequences showed weaker excess sharing between twins.

The germline V and J ends were trimmed by 2 bases and 8 bases, with 4 bases remaining between them. This CDR3 is 11 amino acids long. Germline V CDR1 and CDR2: MNHEY, SVGEGT. TCRdb used MiXCR to reprocess the 5' RACE reads, holding one entry per CDR3 protein. Of about 210,000 distinct CDR3 sequences in the sample, roughly a tenth were seen once. This clonotype was found a few times. Its antigen remains unknown. The sequence was collected from a woman between 18 and 29 years old in good health. The sequencing input was memory (CD45RO+) T cells sorted from blood. The V and J genes are TRBV6-2 or TRBV6-3 and TRBJ2-1; D is unresolved. This chain's CDR3 is CASSYDHEQFF. Written as DNA, the CDR3 is TGTGCCAGCAGTTACGACCATGAGCAGTTCTTC.